This is a list of T cell receptor beta chains from one sample in a study of PD-1 blockade in classical Hodgkin lymphoma. The repertoire was sequenced with immunoSEQ multiplex PCR; TCRdb's copy has only in-frame clones and lacks some. The sample gives roughly 97,000 clones, over 70% of which show up once; 12% is in the top ten. Sample: peripheral blood mononuclear cells (PBMCs), taken at baseline. These receptors all stem from a human donor with classical Hodgkin lymphoma. CDR3s include the opening cysteine and the closing phenylalanine or tryptophan. The order of the fields is clone size, V gene, CDR3 protein. Clone size, where shown, is once, few, many, or a class for clones that have expanded.

clone_size: .; v_call: TRBV5-1; cdr3_aa: CASATDSRNQPQHF
clone_size: .; v_call: TRBV30; cdr3_aa: CASTPGPLNLNYGYTF
clone_size: .; v_call: TRBV5-6; cdr3_aa: CASSFGTVGSTDTQYF
clone_size: .; v_call: TRBV4-2; cdr3_aa: CASSQWARFIRGTGELFF
clone_size: .; v_call: TRBV11-2; cdr3_aa: CASSLDVSLEQFF
clone_size: .; v_call: TRBV5-8; cdr3_aa: CASHPRGQGRDTQYF
clone_size: .; v_call: TRBV2; cdr3_aa: CASRNRGGYTEAFF
clone_size: .; v_call: TRBV10-3; cdr3_aa: CAISESGSQPQHF
clone_size: .; v_call: TRBV5-4; cdr3_aa: CASSQEPYSYEQYF
clone_size: once; v_call: TRBV18; cdr3_aa: CASSPWVSGVGNQPQHF
clone_size: .; v_call: TRBV10-3; cdr3_aa: CAISEGYSDEQFF
clone_size: few; v_call: TRBV29-1; cdr3_aa: CSVADPGYGYTF
clone_size: .; v_call: TRBV5-1; cdr3_aa: CASSLAGGTDYGYTF
clone_size: .; v_call: TRBV5-4; cdr3_aa: CASSTNTGGPDQETQYF
clone_size: .; v_call: TRBV19; cdr3_aa: CASIPRGRRDTQYF
clone_size: .; v_call: TRBV5-1; cdr3_aa: CASSLEGRNEQYF
clone_size: .; v_call: TRBV27; cdr3_aa: CASRRQPWGAGGTEAFF
clone_size: .; v_call: TRBV7-8; cdr3_aa: CASRPDREYAEAFF
clone_size: .; v_call: TRBV5-5; cdr3_aa: CASSLAGEQGAGELFF
clone_size: .; v_call: TRBV7-6; cdr3_aa: CASSLGGSEQFF
clone_size: .; v_call: TRBV14; cdr3_aa: CASSPLGLNNEQFF
clone_size: .; v_call: TRBV6-5; cdr3_aa: CASSQQGKNTEAFF
clone_size: .; v_call: TRBV28; cdr3_aa: CASSPGGVTGYEQYF
clone_size: .; v_call: TRBV5-1; cdr3_aa: CASSLPRTSGRGGGEQYF
clone_size: once; v_call: TRBV4-3; cdr3_aa: CASSQDVADYGYTF
clone_size: few; v_call: TRBV30; cdr3_aa: CAWRGGIESGELFF
clone_size: .; v_call: TRBV10-3; cdr3_aa: CAIFSTRGEQYF
clone_size: .; v_call: TRBV11-2; cdr3_aa: CASSLNVRGTQYF
clone_size: .; v_call: TRBV19; cdr3_aa: CASSLGLAGGDTQYF
clone_size: .; v_call: TRBV10-2; cdr3_aa: CASRGTGEETQYF
clone_size: .; v_call: TRBV19; cdr3_aa: CASSGAGPYEQYF
clone_size: .; v_call: TRBV5-6; cdr3_aa: CASSLAGGSGNQPQHF
clone_size: .; v_call: TRBV10-3; cdr3_aa: CAISPQLGEGYTF
clone_size: .; v_call: TRBV7-2; cdr3_aa: CASSPAAGPYEQYF
clone_size: .; v_call: TRBV5-6; cdr3_aa: CASSRTGVTEAFF
clone_size: .; v_call: TRBV18; cdr3_aa: CASSQGVVAVRANVLTF
clone_size: .; v_call: TRBV19; cdr3_aa: CASREGIKSTDTQYF
clone_size: .; v_call: TRBV19; cdr3_aa: CASVSPGGRNQPQHF
clone_size: .; v_call: TRBV10-3; cdr3_aa: CAISVTSGSGGEQFF
clone_size: .; v_call: TRBV5-5; cdr3_aa: CASSPNPVGNYGYTF
clone_size: few; v_call: TRBV19; cdr3_aa: CASRRTGLYGYTF
clone_size: few; v_call: TRBV18; cdr3_aa: CASSPAVIRAGAYEQYF
clone_size: .; v_call: TRBV7-2; cdr3_aa: CASTGTGIDGYTF
clone_size: .; v_call: TRBV5-4; cdr3_aa: CASSFMGAGGYTF
clone_size: .; v_call: TRBV5-1; cdr3_aa: CASSTAGSGSMQTQYF
clone_size: .; v_call: TRBV15; cdr3_aa: CATSRVRGSTEAFF
clone_size: .; v_call: TRBV2; cdr3_aa: CASSPWETQYF
clone_size: .; v_call: TRBV9; cdr3_aa: CASSVAQGLQETQYF
clone_size: .; v_call: TRBV7-8; cdr3_aa: CASSRNRGAVEQYF